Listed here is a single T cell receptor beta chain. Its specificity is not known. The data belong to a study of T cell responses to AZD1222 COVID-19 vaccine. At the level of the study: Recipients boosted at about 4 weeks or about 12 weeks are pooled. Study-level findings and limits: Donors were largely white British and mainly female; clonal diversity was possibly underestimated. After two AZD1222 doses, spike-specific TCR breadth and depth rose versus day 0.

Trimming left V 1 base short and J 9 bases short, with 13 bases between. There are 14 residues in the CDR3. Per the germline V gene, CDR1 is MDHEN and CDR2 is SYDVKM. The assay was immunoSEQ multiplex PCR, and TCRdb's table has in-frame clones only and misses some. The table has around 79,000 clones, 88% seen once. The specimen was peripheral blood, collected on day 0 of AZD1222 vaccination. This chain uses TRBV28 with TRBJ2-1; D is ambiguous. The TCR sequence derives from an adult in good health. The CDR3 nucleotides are TGTGCCAGCAGTTTATCAATCCAGCCCCCTGAGCAGTTCTTC. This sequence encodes CASSLSIQPPEQFF.